This is a list of T cell receptor beta chains from one sample in a study of cytomegalovirus exposure and HLA in healthy donors. TCRdb's copy holds only in-frame clones and misses some; the assay was immunoSEQ multiplex PCR. This sample contains approximately 80,000 clones. The source material was PBMCs. All receptors derive from a woman in her twenties or thirties in good health and CMV-seronegative. The CDR3 runs from the conserved cysteine through the conserved F or W. The D gene is left open where the match is weak.

cdr3_aa cdr3_nt v_call d_call j_call
CASSVQGAGNEQFF TGTGCCAGCTCGGTACAGGGGGCGGGCAATGAGCAGTTCTTC TRBV18 TRBD1 TRBJ2-1
CASSLNNRGRNGYTF TGTGCCAGTAGTTTGAATAACAGGGGGCGGAATGGCTACACCTTC TRBV19 TRBD1 TRBJ1-2
CASSLDRSSGNTIYF TGTGCCAGCAGCTTGGACAGAAGCTCTGGAAACACCATATATTTT TRBV7-6 NA TRBJ1-3
CASSKDRVRGSSNQPQHF TGTGCCAGCAGTAAAGACAGGGTAAGGGGTTCGAGCAATCAGCCCCAGCATTTT TRBV6-1 TRBD1 TRBJ1-5
CASSLARGRAGEQYF TGTGCCAGCAGCTTAGCTCGCGGGAGGGCGGGGGAGCAGTACTTC TRBV11-2 TRBD2 TRBJ2-7
CASSPWTSYTGELFF TGTGCCAGTAGTCCTTGGACTTCGTACACCGGGGAGCTGTTTTTT TRBV19 NA TRBJ2-2
CSVGDRGENQPQHF TGCAGCGTGGGGGACAGGGGGGAGAATCAGCCCCAGCATTTT TRBV29-1 TRBD1 TRBJ1-5
CASSLGDRESPDYEQYF TGTGCCAGCAGCTTAGGGGACAGGGAAAGTCCGGACTACGAGCAGTACTTC TRBV7-6 TRBD1 TRBJ2-7
CASSPRLANSPLHF TGTGCCAGCAGTCCCAGACTAGCTAATTCACCCCTCCACTTT TRBV27 NA TRBJ1-6
CASSLEGDLDSPLHF TGCGCCAGCAGTTTGGAGGGGGATCTAGATTCACCCCTCCACTTT TRBV5-1 NA TRBJ1-6
CASCQQGADEKLFF TGTGCCAGCTGTCAACAGGGGGCTGATGAAAAACTGTTTTTT TRBV5-6 TRBD1 TRBJ1-4
CATSRPSRSFNEKLFF TGTGCCACCAGCAGACCGTCCCGGAGTTTTAATGAAAAACTGTTTTTT TRBV15 NA TRBJ1-4
CASSPGQTRAYEQYF TGCGCCAGCAGCCCGGGACAGACCAGGGCCTACGAGCAGTACTTC TRBV4-1 TRBD1 TRBJ2-7
CASSYRSGGAKDTQYF TGTGCCAGCAGCTACAGAAGCGGGGGGGCCAAAGATACGCAGTATTTT TRBV13 TRBD2 TRBJ2-3
CASSRQGFNEQYF TGTGCCAGCAGTCGACAGGGATTCAACGAGCAGTACTTC TRBV6-1 TRBD1 TRBJ2-7
CASRGQGREQYF TGTGCCAGCAGGGGACAGGGACGCGAGCAGTACTTC TRBV27 TRBD1 TRBJ2-7
CASSLSGPNEQFF TGCGCCAGCAGCTTATCCGGTCCTAATGAGCAGTTCTTC TRBV5-1 NA TRBJ2-1
CASSHDNRELFF TGTGCCAGCAGCCATGACAACAGGGAGCTGTTTTTT TRBV5-6 NA TRBJ2-2
CASSWTSGAPYEQYF TGCGCCAGCAGCTGGACTAGCGGGGCCCCCTACGAGCAGTACTTC TRBV5-1 TRBD2 TRBJ2-7
CASSPRLGQLSVQETQYF TGTGCCAGCTCACCACGCCTGGGACAGCTAAGTGTCCAAGAGACCCAGTACTTC TRBV18 TRBD1 TRBJ2-5
CASQGSGRKTQYF TGTGCCAGCCAGGGAAGCGGGAGGAAGACCCAGTACTTC TRBV13 TRBD2 TRBJ2-5
CASSWGGTKTYEQYF TGTGCCAGCAGCTGGGGGGGGACAAAGACCTACGAGCAGTACTTC TRBV5-6 NA TRBJ2-7
CASSHGRGGVAVTGELFF TGTGCCAGCAGCCATGGGAGGGGGGGAGTCGCGGTCACCGGGGAGCTGTTTTTT TRBV4-2 NA TRBJ2-2
CASSLEGLAQYF TGTGCCAGCAGCTTGGAGGGACTGGCGCAGTATTTT TRBV5-6 NA TRBJ2-3
CASSASQGLRELFF TGTGCCAGCAGCGCCTCCCAGGGACTCCGGGAGCTGTTTTTT TRBV5-4 NA TRBJ2-2
CASRSGTSGYNEQFF TGCGCCAGCAGGTCCGGGACTAGCGGATACAATGAGCAGTTCTTC TRBV5-1 TRBD2 TRBJ2-1
CASSFSAGGNADTQYF TGTGCCAGCAGCTTCTCAGCGGGGGGGAATGCAGATACGCAGTATTTT TRBV7-8 TRBD2 TRBJ2-3
CATGMNTEAFF TGTGCCACAGGGATGAACACTGAAGCTTTCTTT TRBV6-5 NA TRBJ1-1
CASSSGGGGNQPQHF TGTGCCAGCAGCTCAGGGGGCGGGGGCAATCAGCCCCAGCATTTT TRBV5-6 TRBD1 TRBJ1-5
CASSSGGSGANVLTF TGTGCCAGCAGTTCAGGGGGTTCTGGGGCCAACGTCCTGACTTTC TRBV5-4 TRBD1 TRBJ2-6
CASSLPQGTNTGELFF TGCGCCAGCAGCTTGCCACAGGGGACGAACACCGGGGAGCTGTTTTTT TRBV5-1 TRBD1 TRBJ2-2
CASSLAGGSAHEQFF TGTGCCAGCAGCCTAGCGGGAGGGTCCGCCCATGAGCAGTTCTTC TRBV4-2 TRBD2 TRBJ2-1
CASSLGLNRRTEAFF TGTGCCAGCAGCTTAGGCCTAAACAGAAGGACTGAAGCTTTCTTT TRBV13 NA TRBJ1-1
CASSLAGLHNEQFF TGTGCTAGCAGCTTAGCCGGACTTCACAATGAGCAGTTCTTC TRBV7-7 NA TRBJ2-1
CASSEGSGPYEQYF TGTGCCAGCAGTGAAGGATCGGGTCCCTACGAGCAGTACTTC TRBV6-1 NA TRBJ2-7
CASSPGSPAEAFF TGTGCCAGCAGCCCCGGGTCCCCAGCTGAAGCTTTCTTT TRBV7-6 NA TRBJ1-1
CASSHLSSGANVLTF TGTGCCAGCAGTCACCTCAGCTCTGGGGCCAACGTCCTGACTTTC TRBV6-1 NA TRBJ2-6
CASSQLLAGGYNEQFF TGTGCCAGCAGCCAATTACTAGCGGGAGGATACAATGAGCAGTTCTTC TRBV14 TRBD2 TRBJ2-1